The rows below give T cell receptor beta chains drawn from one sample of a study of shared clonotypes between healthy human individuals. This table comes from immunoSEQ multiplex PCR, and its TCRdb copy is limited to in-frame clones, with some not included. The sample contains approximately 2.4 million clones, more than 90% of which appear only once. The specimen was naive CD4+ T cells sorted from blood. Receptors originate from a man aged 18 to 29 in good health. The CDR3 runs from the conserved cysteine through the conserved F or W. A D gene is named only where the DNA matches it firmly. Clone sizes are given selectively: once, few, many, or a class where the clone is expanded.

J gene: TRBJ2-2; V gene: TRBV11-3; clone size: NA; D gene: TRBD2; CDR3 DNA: TGTGCCAGCAGCCCCTCCGGGACTAGTCCCGGGGAGCTGTTTTTT; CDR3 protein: CASSPSGTSPGELFF
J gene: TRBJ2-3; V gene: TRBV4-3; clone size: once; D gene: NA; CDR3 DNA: TGCGCCAGCAGCCAAGATGTTGGAGATACGCAGTATTTT; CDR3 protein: CASSQDVGDTQYF
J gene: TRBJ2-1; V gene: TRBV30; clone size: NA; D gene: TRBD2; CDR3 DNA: TGTGCCTGGTTAGCGGGAGCGGTTAATGAGCAGTTCTTC; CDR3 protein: CAWLAGAVNEQFF
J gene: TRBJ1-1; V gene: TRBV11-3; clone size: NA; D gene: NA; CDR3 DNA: TGTGCCAGCGGACTAAAGGGCACTGAAGCTTTCTTT; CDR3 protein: CASGLKGTEAFF
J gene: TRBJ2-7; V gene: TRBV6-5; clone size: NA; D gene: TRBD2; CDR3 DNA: TGTGCCAGCAGTTACCGCGGACTAGCGGGACGTTACGAGCAGTACTTC; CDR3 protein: CASSYRGLAGRYEQYF
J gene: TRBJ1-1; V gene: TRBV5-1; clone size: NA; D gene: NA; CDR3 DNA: TGCGCCAGCGCTCGGACCCTGAACACTGAAGCTTTCTTT; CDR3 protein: CASARTLNTEAFF
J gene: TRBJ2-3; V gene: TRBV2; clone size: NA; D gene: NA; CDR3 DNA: TGTGCCAGCAATGAACGAAAAGGGGGAGATACGCAGTATTTT; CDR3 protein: CASNERKGGDTQYF
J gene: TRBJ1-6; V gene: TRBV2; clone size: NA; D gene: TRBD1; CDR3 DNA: TGTGCCAGCAGTGAAGTAGAAGGAGGGGGCGCGATTTCACCCCTCCACTTT; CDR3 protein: CASSEVEGGGAISPLHF
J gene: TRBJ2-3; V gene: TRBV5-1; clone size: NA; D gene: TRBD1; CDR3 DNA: TGCGCCAGCAGCCTACCGGGACAGAGCACAGATACGCAGTATTTT; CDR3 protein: CASSLPGQSTDTQYF
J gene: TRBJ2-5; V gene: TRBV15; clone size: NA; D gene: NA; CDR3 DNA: TGTGCCACCAGCAGCCTCGGGCGAGAGACCCAGTACTTC; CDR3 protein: CATSSLGRETQYF
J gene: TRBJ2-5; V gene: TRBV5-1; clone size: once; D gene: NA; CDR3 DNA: TGCGCCAGCAGCTCCGGGACAAAAGAGGAGACCCAGTACTTC; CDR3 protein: CASSSGTKEETQYF
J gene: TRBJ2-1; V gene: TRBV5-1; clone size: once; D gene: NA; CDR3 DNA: TGCGCCAGCAGCTTGGAGGCGCAGGGGCGGAATGAGCAGTTCTTC; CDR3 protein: CASSLEAQGRNEQFF
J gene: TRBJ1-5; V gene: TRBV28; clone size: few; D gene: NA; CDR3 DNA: TGTGCCAGCAGGTCGTACAATCAGCCCCAGCATTTT; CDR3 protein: CASRSYNQPQHF
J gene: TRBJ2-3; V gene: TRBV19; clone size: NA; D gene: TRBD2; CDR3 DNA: TGTGCCAGTAGTAAGTCAGCGGGAGGGACAGATACGCAGTATTTT; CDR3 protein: CASSKSAGGTDTQYF
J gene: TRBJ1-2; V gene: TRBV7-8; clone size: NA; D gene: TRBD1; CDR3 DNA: TGTGCCAGCAGCACACTGGGCAGGGGGCAAAGTGGCTACACCTTC; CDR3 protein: CASSTLGRGQSGYTF
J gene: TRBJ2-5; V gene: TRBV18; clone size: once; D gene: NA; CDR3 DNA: TGTGCCAGCTCACCCCGGGCCCAAGAGACCCAGTACTTC; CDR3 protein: CASSPRAQETQYF
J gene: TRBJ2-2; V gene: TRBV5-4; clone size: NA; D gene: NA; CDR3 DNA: TGTGCCAGCAGCTTGGGTCCCGGGGAGCTGTTTTTT; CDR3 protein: CASSLGPGELFF
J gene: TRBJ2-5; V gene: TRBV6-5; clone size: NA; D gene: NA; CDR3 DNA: TGTGCCAGCAGGCGGGGCCTCCCAGAGACCCAGTACTTC; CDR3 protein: CASRRGLPETQYF
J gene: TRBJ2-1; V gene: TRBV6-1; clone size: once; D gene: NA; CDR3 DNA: TGTGCCAGCAGTGAACCCACAGGGAATAATGAGCAGTTCTTC; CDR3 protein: CASSEPTGNNEQFF
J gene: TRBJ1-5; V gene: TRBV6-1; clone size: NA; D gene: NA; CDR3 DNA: TGTGCCAGCAGTGAATTTGCAGGCCAGACGATTAATCAGCCCCAGCATTTT; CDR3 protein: CASSEFAGQTINQPQHF
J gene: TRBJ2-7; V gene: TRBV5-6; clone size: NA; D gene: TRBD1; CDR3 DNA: TGTGCCAGCAGCCCACCATCAGGGGGCTACGAGCAGTACTTC; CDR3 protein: CASSPPSGGYEQYF
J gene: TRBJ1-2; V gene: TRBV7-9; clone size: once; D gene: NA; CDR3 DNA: TGTGCCAGCAGCTTATTCGGCACTGCTAACTATGGCTACACCTTC; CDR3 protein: CASSLFGTANYGYTF
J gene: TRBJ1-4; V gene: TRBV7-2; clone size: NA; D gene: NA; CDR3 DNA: TGTGCCAGCAGCAAAAGGTTCTTTGAAAAACTGTTTTTT; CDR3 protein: CASSKRFFEKLFF
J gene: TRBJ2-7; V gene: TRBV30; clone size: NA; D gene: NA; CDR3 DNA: TGTGCCTATGGCCTAGCGCTATCCTACGAGCAGTACTTC; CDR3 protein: CAYGLALSYEQYF
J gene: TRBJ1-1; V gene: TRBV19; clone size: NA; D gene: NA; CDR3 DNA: TGTGCCAGTAGTATTACGGTTTCCCAAAACACTGAAGCTTTCTTT; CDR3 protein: CASSITVSQNTEAFF
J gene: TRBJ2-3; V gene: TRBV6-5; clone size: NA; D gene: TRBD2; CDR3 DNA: TGTGCCAGCGTTCGATCGGGACTAGAAACAGATACGCAGTATTTT; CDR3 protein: CASVRSGLETDTQYF
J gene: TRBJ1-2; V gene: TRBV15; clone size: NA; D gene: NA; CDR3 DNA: TGTGCCACCAGCAGCGCTGGGGGGAGCTATGGCTACACCTTC; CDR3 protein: CATSSAGGSYGYTF
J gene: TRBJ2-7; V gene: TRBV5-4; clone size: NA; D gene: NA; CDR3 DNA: TGTGCCAGCAGCCGGACCGGGAATACCTACGAGCAGTACTTC; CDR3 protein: CASSRTGNTYEQYF
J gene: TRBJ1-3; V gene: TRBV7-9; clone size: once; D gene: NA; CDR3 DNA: TGTGCCAGCAGCTTATACCTTGGGGGAAACACCATATATTTT; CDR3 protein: CASSLYLGGNTIYF